These T cell receptor beta chains were read from a single sample in a study of glioma-infiltrating T cells. MiXCR was run by TCRdb on the multiplex PCR reads, yielding one entry per CDR3 protein. The sample includes tens of thousands of distinct CDR3 sequences, approximately 22% of them seen just once. Input material: glioma tissue, nonneoplastic brain tissue, or PBMCs (not recorded which). All receptors come from a human donor with low-grade glioma or glioblastoma, undergoing nonglioma brain surgery, or in good health (not recorded which). Each CDR3 is given with its conserved first and last residue. D genes are given only for firm matches. The size entry is marked missing in some rows and otherwise reads once, few, many or a size class.

TRBV20-1	TRBJ2-3	-	many	CSATDYATDTQYF	TGCAGTGCAACGGACTACGCTACAGATACGCAGTATTTT
TRBV3-1	TRBJ2-2	-	-	CASSQVRALNTGELFF	TGTGCCAGCAGCCAAGTAAGGGCACTAAACACCGGGGAGCTGTTTTTT
TRBV19	TRBJ1-3	-	many	CASSGTDSGNTIYF	TGTGCCAGTTCCGGGACCGACTCTGGAAACACCATATATTTT
TRBV3-1	TRBJ2-1	TRBD2	few	CASSHISTLTSGRAYNEQFF	TGTGCCAGCAGCCACATATCTACCCTGACTAGCGGGAGGGCTTACAATGAGCAGTTCTTC
TRBV19	TRBJ2-1	-	many	CASKAGDEQFF	TGTGCCAGTAAAGCTGGGGATGAGCAGTTCTTC
TRBV24-1	TRBJ1-2	-	many	CATSDDGRNYGYTF	TGTGCCACCAGTGACGACGGAAGAAACTATGGCTACACCTTC
TRBV4-1	TRBJ2-7	TRBD2	few	CASSQVHLADSYEQYF	TGCGCCAGCAGCCAAGTCCATCTAGCGGACTCCTACGAGCAGTACTTC
TRBV6-1	TRBJ1-2	TRBD1	many	CASSRTGGHYGYTF	TGTGCCAGCAGCAGAACAGGGGGACACTATGGCTACACCTTC
TRBV27	TRBJ2-7	-	many	CASSTNFGGSEYEQYF	TGTGCCAGCAGTACAAATTTTGGCGGCTCCGAATACGAGCAGTACTTC
TRBV6-1	TRBJ2-7	-	many	CATKVGGSYEQYF	TGTGCCACCAAAGTCGGGGGATCCTACGAGCAGTACTTC
TRBV7-6	TRBJ1-1	TRBD1	many	CASNLRQGGRRAFF	TGTGCCAGCAATCTACGACAGGGGGGGCGTAGGGCTTTCTTT
TRBV12-3/TRBV12-4	TRBJ2-2	TRBD1	few	CASSSTGLKYGELFF	TGTGCCAGCAGTTCGACAGGGCTAAAGTACGGGGAGCTGTTTTTT
TRBV29-1	TRBJ1-1	-	many	CSVNEGYTEAFF	TGCAGCGTTAATGAGGGGTACACTGAAGCTTTCTTT
TRBV4-1	TRBJ1-2	-	many	CASSHVTGTIYGYTF	TGCGCCAGCAGCCATGTAACCGGGACCATCTATGGCTACACCTTC
TRBV20-1	TRBJ1-3	TRBD1	-	CSARGPGGRRSSGNTIYF	TGCAGTGCTAGAGGGCCAGGGGGCAGAAGAAGCTCTGGAAACACCATATATTTT
TRBV20-1	TRBJ2-7	-	many	CSASTTGGPYEQYF	TGCAGTGCTAGCACGACGGGCGGACCCTACGAGCAGTACTTC
TRBV19	TRBJ2-7	-	-	CASSQGGTALNEQYF	TGTGCCAGTAGTCAAGGGGGGACCGCGCTGAACGAGCAGTACTTC
TRBV18	TRBJ1-2	-	many	CASSPSARNYGYTF	TGTGCCAGCTCACCTTCGGCAAGAAACTATGGCTACACCTTC
TRBV20-1	TRBJ1-5	-	many	CSVSGESNQPQHF	TGCAGTGTTTCAGGGGAGAGCAATCAGCCCCAGCATTTT
TRBV30	TRBJ2-1	-	-	CAWSHASEQFF	TGTGCCTGGAGTCATGCTAGTGAGCAGTTCTTC
TRBV27	TRBJ1-3	-	many	CASSPLTYHGSGGNTIYF	TGTGCCAGCAGTCCTTTGACATACCACGGATCAGGAGGAAACACCATATATTTT
TRBV2	TRBJ1-3	TRBD1	many	CASRGTGDGNTIYF	TGTGCCAGCAGGGGGACAGGAGATGGAAACACCATATATTTT
TRBV18	TRBJ2-4	-	-	CASSPAWAGPKNIQYF	TGTGCCAGCTCACCAGCCTGGGCGGGCCCCAAAAACATTCAGTACTTC